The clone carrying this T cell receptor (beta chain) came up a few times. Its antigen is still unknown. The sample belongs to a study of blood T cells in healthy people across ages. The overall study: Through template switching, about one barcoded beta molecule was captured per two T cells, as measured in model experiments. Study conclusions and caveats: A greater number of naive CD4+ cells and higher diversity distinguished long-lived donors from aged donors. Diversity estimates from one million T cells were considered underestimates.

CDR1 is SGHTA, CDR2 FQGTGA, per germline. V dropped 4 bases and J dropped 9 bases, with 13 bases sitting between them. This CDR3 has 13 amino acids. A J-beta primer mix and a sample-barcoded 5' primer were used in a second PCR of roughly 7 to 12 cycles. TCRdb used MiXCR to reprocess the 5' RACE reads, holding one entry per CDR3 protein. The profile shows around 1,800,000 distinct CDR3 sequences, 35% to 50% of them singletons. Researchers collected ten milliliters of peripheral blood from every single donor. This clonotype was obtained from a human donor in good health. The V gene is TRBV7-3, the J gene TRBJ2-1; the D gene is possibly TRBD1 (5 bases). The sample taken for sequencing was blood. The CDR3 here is CASSSYQQGEQFF. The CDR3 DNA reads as TGTGCCAGCAGCTCGTATCAGCAGGGTGAGCAGTTCTTC.